The source of this TCR beta chain is a study of Ad26.COV2.S vaccination and SARS-CoV-2 variants. Turning to the study itself: Ad26.COV2.S, an intramuscular injection, was given once or twice 56 days apart.

Measured with immunoSEQ multiplex PCR; TCRdb has only the in-frame clones, and not every one. Among roughly 350,000 clones listed, roughly 87% were seen once. Indicated treatment: some 20 received Ad26.COV2.S at low or high dose, single or two shots; 5 received placebo; per-sample allocation not given. Material that was analyzed had been drawn on day 63 after the first vaccine or placebo injection. Details on this clone: Its antigen is currently unknown.

The CDR3 is 18 amino acids. General study results and limits: Among vaccine recipients, spike-specific TCR breadth exceeded that of placebo recipients.

The sample consisted of peripheral blood, taken in a trial of Ad26.COV2.S vaccine versus placebo. This chain uses TRBV21-1 with TRBJ1-2; the D segment call TRBD1 is taken from the table without a DNA check. TRBV21-1 is annotated as a pseudogene. This receptor was identified in a person between 18 and 60 years old who received the Ad26.COV2.S COVID-19 vaccine or a placebo. The CDR3 bases are TGTGCCAGCAGCAAAGCGCAGGGAGCAGGGGGACCTAACTATGGCTACACCTTC. It yields the protein CASSKAQGAGGPNYGYTF.